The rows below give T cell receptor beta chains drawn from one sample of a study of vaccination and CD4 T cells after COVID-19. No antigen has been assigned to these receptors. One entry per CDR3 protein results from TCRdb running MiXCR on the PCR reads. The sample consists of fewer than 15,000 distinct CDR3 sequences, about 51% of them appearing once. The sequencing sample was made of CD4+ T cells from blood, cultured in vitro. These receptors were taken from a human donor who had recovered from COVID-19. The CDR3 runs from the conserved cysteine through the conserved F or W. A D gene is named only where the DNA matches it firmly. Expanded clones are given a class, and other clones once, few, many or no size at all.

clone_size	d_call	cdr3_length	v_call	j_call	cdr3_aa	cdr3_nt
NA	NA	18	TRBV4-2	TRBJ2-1	CASSQAGLKGLIYNEQFF	TGTGCCAGCAGCCAAGCAGGTCTGAAGGGACTCATCTACAATGAGCAGTTCTTC
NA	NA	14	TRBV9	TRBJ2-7	CASSSTTGTEGQYF	TGTGCCAGCAGCTCGACAACCGGGACCGAAGGGCAGTACTTC
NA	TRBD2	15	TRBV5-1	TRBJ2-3	CASRTLAGNTDTQYF	TGCGCCAGCAGAACTCTAGCGGGGAACACAGATACGCAGTATTTT
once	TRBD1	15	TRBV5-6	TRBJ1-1	CASSLPGQAYTEAFF	TGTGCCAGCAGTCTCCCGGGACAGGCGTACACTGAAGCTTTCTTT
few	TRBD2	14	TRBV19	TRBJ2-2	CASSIWGLAGELFF	TGTGCCAGTAGTATTTGGGGACTAGCCGGGGAGCTGTTTTTT
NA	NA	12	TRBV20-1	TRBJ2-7	CSARDLVGEQYF	TGCAGTGCTAGAGATCTGGTAGGCGAGCAGTACTTC
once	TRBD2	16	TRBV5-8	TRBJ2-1	CASSPTSGRALREQFF	TGTGCCAGCAGCCCCACTAGCGGGAGGGCGCTACGAGAGCAGTTCTTC
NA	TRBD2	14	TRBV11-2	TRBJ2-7	CASSLGLARNEQYF	TGTGCCAGCAGCTTAGGACTAGCGAGGAACGAGCAGTACTTC
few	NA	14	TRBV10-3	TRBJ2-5	CAIRRDGFQETQYF	TGTGCCATCAGACGGGACGGCTTCCAAGAGACCCAGTACTTC
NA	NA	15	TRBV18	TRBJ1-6	CASSPPPGRNSPLHF	TGTGCCAGCTCACCACCACCCGGGAGGAATTCACCCCTCCACTTT
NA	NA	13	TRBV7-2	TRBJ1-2	CASSKDNLSGYTF	TGTGCCAGCAGCAAGGACAATTTGAGCGGCTACACCTTC
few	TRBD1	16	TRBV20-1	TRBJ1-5	CSASGTGASFYQPQHF	TGCAGTGCTTCCGGGACAGGGGCTTCGTTCTATCAGCCCCAGCATTTT